Listed below are T cell receptor beta chains from one sample, sequenced in a study of T cell responses to AZD1222 COVID-19 vaccine. Assay: immunoSEQ multiplex PCR; the TCRdb copy retains only in-frame clones and omits some. The sample lists about 91,000 clones; roughly 84% were seen once. The sequences come from peripheral blood, collected on day 0 of AZD1222 vaccination. Receptors originate from an adult in good health. Both conserved end residues are part of each CDR3. The order of the fields is D gene, CDR3 length, clone size, V gene, J gene, CDR3 DNA, CDR3 protein. The D gene is left open where the match is weak. A row's size may be missing; if present it is once, few, many or a size class.

TRBD1	16	NA	TRBV5-1	TRBJ1-6	TGCGCCAGCAGAATAACCGGGACAGGGTTGGGGTCACCCCTCCACTTT	CASRITGTGLGSPLHF
NA	14	NA	TRBV7-2	TRBJ1-2	TGTGCCAGCAGCTCATACGGGGGCTACTATGGCTACACCTTC	CASSSYGGYYGYTF
NA	13	once	TRBV5-4	TRBJ2-5	TGTGCCAGCAGCTCTGGGACTGAAGAGACCCAGTACTTC	CASSSGTEETQYF
TRBD1	16	NA	TRBV10-3	TRBJ1-3	TGTGCCATCAGTGACCCGCTGGACAGGGGGCAGGACACCATATATTTT	CAISDPLDRGQDTIYF
NA	15	NA	TRBV6-1	TRBJ2-7	TGTGCCACCCACTCGGGGTTCGGGGTCTTCGGCGAGCAGTACTTC	CATHSGFGVFGEQYF
NA	15	NA	TRBV12-5	TRBJ1-1	TGTGCTAGTGGTTGGGAATCAGGGGTAGGCACTGAAGCTTTCTTT	CASGWESGVGTEAFF
NA	13	NA	TRBV5-8	TRBJ1-5	TGTGCCAGCAGCTTGGGGTCCAGGCAGCCCCAGCATTTT	CASSLGSRQPQHF
TRBD1	15	once	TRBV2	TRBJ1-2	TGTGCCAGCAGTTCTCTGGGACAGGGTAACTATGGCTACACCTTC	CASSSLGQGNYGYTF
TRBD1	15	NA	TRBV5-4	TRBJ2-5	TGTGCCAGCAGCTTACGACAGGGGGCTGGAGAGACCCAGTACTTC	CASSLRQGAGETQYF
NA	13	NA	TRBV19	TRBJ1-5	TGTGCCAGTAGTTCCAGGGGAGGGCAGCCCCAGCATTTT	CASSSRGGQPQHF
NA	14	NA	TRBV5-1	TRBJ2-2	TGCGCCAGCAGCTTGGAGGGTTTGGCCGGGGAGCTGTTTTTT	CASSLEGLAGELFF
NA	12	NA	TRBV3-1/TRBV3-2	TRBJ1-1	TGTGCCAGCAGCCAAGGGGCGGCGATAACTTTCTTT	CASSQGAAITFF
NA	15	NA	TRBV29-1	TRBJ2-2	TGCAGCGTTTCACAGGGCGGCCCGAACACCGGGGAGCTGTTTTTT	CSVSQGGPNTGELFF
NA	15	NA	TRBV7-3	TRBJ2-2	TGTGCCAGCAGCTTAAATGGTGGGCACACCGGGGAGCTGTTTTTT	CASSLNGGHTGELFF
NA	12	NA	TRBV28	TRBJ1-5	TGTGCCAGCAGTTCCGAGACAGTTTATCGGCATTTT	CASSSETVYRHF
NA	13	NA	TRBV24-1	TRBJ2-7	TGTGCCCAGTCCGGCGGACCAAATTACGAGCAGTACTTC	CAQSGGPNYEQYF
NA	12	NA	TRBV5-6	TRBJ2-1	TGTGCCAGCAGCTTTCGAAGCGGGCCTCAGTTCTTC	CASSFRSGPQFF
NA	15	NA	TRBV4-3	TRBJ2-2	TGCGCCAGCAGCCAAGAAACGGGGGCTACCGGGGAGCTGTTTTTT	CASSQETGATGELFF
NA	15	NA	TRBV3-1/TRBV3-2	TRBJ1-5	TGTGCCAGCTTAATCGGTGGCGCGAGCAATCAGCCCCAGCATTTT	CASLIGGASNQPQHF
TRBD1	15	NA	TRBV7-2	TRBJ2-7	TGTGCCAGCAGCTTTGGGACAGGGGGTCATCGCGAGCAGTACTTC	CASSFGTGGHREQYF
NA	15	NA	TRBV27	TRBJ2-2	TGTGCCAGCAGTTTCCAGGGACGTTTAACCGGGGAGCTGTTTTTT	CASSFQGRLTGELFF
NA	16	NA	TRBV7-2	TRBJ2-1	TGTGCCAGCAGCAAGGACGGAGCAGGTTCCTACAATGAGCAGTTCTTC	CASSKDGAGSYNEQFF
NA	12	NA	TRBV5-1	TRBJ1-2	TGCGCCAGCAGAGACAGGTCTGACGGCTACACCTTC	CASRDRSDGYTF
NA	13	NA	TRBV6-5	TRBJ1-1	TGTGCCTTTCAAAAACAGGGAAGCACTGAAGCTTTCTTT	CAFQKQGSTEAFF
NA	13	NA	TRBV6-1	TRBJ1-3	TGTGCCAGCAGTGAAACTCTACGGGACACCATATATTTT	CASSETLRDTIYF
NA	14	NA	TRBV6-6	TRBJ1-5	TGTGCCAGCAAGGGTACTTGGGGCAATCAGCCCCAGCATTTT	CASKGTWGNQPQHF
TRBD1	14	NA	TRBV7-2	TRBJ2-5	TGTGCCAGCACCGGGACAGGGGGCCAAGAGACCCAGTACTTC	CASTGTGGQETQYF
TRBD1	15	few	TRBV7-9	TRBJ1-5	TGTGCCAGCAGCCCCGGGACAGGGAACAATCAGCCCCAGCATTTT	CASSPGTGNNQPQHF
NA	17	NA	TRBV4-3	TRBJ2-3	TGCGCCAGCAGCCAATCCTCCGACAGCCTGGGGACAGATACGCAGTATTTT	CASSQSSDSLGTDTQYF
NA	10	NA	TRBV6-2/TRBV6-3	TRBJ2-6	TGTGCCAGCAGTGGACGAGTCCTGACTTTC	CASSGRVLTF
NA	15	NA	TRBV7-2	TRBJ1-1	TGTGCCAGCAGCTTAGTCTACGGCAGGGACACTGAAGCTTTCTTT	CASSLVYGRDTEAFF
TRBD1	17	NA	TRBV10-3	TRBJ1-5	TGTGCCATCAGTGAAAGCCCTGGAGGGACAGGGGGTCAGCCCCAGCATTTT	CAISESPGGTGGQPQHF
TRBD2	15	once	TRBV2	TRBJ2-1	TGTGCCAGAGACATTCCCAGCGGGAGTGGGAATGAGCAGTTCTTC	CARDIPSGSGNEQFF
NA	14	NA	TRBV4-1	TRBJ2-7	TGCGCCAGCAGCCAAGGAGGACAGTCCTACGAGCAGTACTTC	CASSQGGQSYEQYF
TRBD1	16	NA	TRBV2	TRBJ1-5	TGTGCCAGCAGCGCCGGGACAGGGTGGGGCAATCAGCCCCAGCATTTT	CASSAGTGWGNQPQHF
TRBD2	16	NA	TRBV7-8	TRBJ2-4	TGTGCTAGCAGCTCTAGCGGGGGTGTTGCCAAAAACATTCAGTACTTC	CASSSSGGVAKNIQYF
NA	15	once	TRBV24-1	TRBJ2-1	TGTGCCACCAGCCCGACGTGGGGCTCCTACAATGAGCAGTTCTTC	CATSPTWGSYNEQFF
NA	18	NA	TRBV4-1	TRBJ1-6	TGCGCCAGCAGCCAAGAGGGAACCCTTAGCTCCTATAATTCACCCCTCCACTTT	CASSQEGTLSSYNSPLHF
NA	14	few	TRBV9	TRBJ1-2	TGTGCCAGCAGCATTGGACAGAGAAACTATGGCTACACCTTC	CASSIGQRNYGYTF
TRBD1	16	NA	TRBV6-6	TRBJ1-5	TGTGCCAGCAGTTACTCGGGTAACAGGGGAGGGCAGCCCCAGCATTTT	CASSYSGNRGGQPQHF
NA	13	once	TRBV29-1	TRBJ1-2	TGCAGCGACCGTGGGACGGCGAACTATGGCTACACCTTC	CSDRGTANYGYTF
NA	15	NA	TRBV9	TRBJ1-2	TGTGCCAGCAGCTACGGACTCACTGGTAACTATGGCTACACCTTC	CASSYGLTGNYGYTF
TRBD1	14	NA	TRBV4-2	TRBJ1-2	TGTGCCAGCAGCCCGGACAGGCCTGACTATGGCTACACCTTC	CASSPDRPDYGYTF
NA	15	NA	TRBV5-1	TRBJ2-5	TGCGCCAGCAGCTCACAGCCGGACACCCAAGAGACCCAGTACTTC	CASSSQPDTQETQYF
NA	14	NA	TRBV28	TRBJ1-2	TGTGCCAGCAGTTCCCCAGGGACTAACTATGGCTACACCTTC	CASSSPGTNYGYTF
TRBD2	17	NA	TRBV15	TRBJ2-3	TGTGCCACCAGCAGCTCCGGACTAGCGGATTTCACAGATACGCAGTATTTT	CATSSSGLADFTDTQYF
NA	11	NA	TRBV2	TRBJ1-1	TGTGCCAGCAGGGGCGCCACTGAAGCTTTCTTT	CASRGATEAFF
NA	17	NA	TRBV6-2/TRBV6-3	TRBJ1-5	TGTGCCAGCAGTTACTCGGAGGGCCACCGCTTGAATCAGCCCCAGCATTTT	CASSYSEGHRLNQPQHF
NA	12	once	TRBV12-3/TRBV12-4	TRBJ1-5	TGTGCCAGCAGTTTAGCGCCTCAGCCCCAGCATTTT	CASSLAPQPQHF
TRBD1	15	NA	TRBV28	TRBJ2-3	TGTGCCAGCAGTTTTACGAGGGGGCGCGGAGATACGCAGTATTTT	CASSFTRGRGDTQYF
NA	15	NA	TRBV7-2	TRBJ1-2	TGTGCCAGCAGCTTACTCGGGGGCGCGAACTATGGCTACACCTTC	CASSLLGGANYGYTF
NA	15	NA	TRBV6-6	TRBJ1-5	TGTGCCAGCAACCCTCGTGGGGACTCAAGTGGGGCCCAGCATTTT	CASNPRGDSSGAQHF
NA	15	once	TRBV7-2	TRBJ1-4	TGTGCCAGCAGCCCCAGTGTGTCTACTAATGAAAAACTGTTTTTT	CASSPSVSTNEKLFF
NA	16	NA	TRBV7-2	TRBJ1-4	TGTGCCAGCAGCTTCGGGTCTACGGGTGGAGGTGAAAAACTGTTTTTT	CASSFGSTGGGEKLFF
NA	16	NA	TRBV21-1	TRBJ2-2	TGTGCCAGCAGCCCTCCGGGACAGGGGAATAAAGGGGAGCTGTTTTTT	CASSPPGQGNKGELFF
TRBD2	18	NA	TRBV28	TRBJ2-7	TGTGCCAGCAGTTCCCCGGATCTAGCGCGGGAGGATTCCGGCGAGCAGTACTTC	CASSSPDLAREDSGEQYF